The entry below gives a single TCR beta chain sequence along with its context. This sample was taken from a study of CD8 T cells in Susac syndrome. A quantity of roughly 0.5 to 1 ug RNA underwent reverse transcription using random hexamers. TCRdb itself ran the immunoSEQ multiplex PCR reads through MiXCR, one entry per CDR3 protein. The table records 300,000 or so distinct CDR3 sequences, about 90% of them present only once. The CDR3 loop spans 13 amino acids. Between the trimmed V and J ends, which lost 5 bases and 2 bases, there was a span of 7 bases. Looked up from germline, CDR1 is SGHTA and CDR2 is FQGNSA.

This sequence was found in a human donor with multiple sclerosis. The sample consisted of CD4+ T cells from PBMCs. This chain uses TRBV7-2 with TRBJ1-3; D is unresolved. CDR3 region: CASSPEAGNTIYF. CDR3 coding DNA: TGTGCCAGCAGCCCGGAGGCTGGAAACACCATATATTTT.